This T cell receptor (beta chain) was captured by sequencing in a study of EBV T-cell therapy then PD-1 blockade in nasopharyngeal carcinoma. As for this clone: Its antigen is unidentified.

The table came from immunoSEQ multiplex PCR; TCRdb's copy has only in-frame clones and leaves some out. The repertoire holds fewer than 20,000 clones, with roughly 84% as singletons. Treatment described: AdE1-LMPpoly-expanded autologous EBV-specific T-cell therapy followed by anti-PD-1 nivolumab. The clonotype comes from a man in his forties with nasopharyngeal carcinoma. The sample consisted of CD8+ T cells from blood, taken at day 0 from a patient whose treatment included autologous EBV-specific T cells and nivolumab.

CDR3 region: CASSQATGLLYNEQFF. DNA of the CDR3: TGCGCCAGCAGCCAAGCGACAGGGCTTCTCTACAATGAGCAGTTCTTC. J is TRBJ2-1 and V is TRBV4-1, with 7 bases lining up with TRBD1. Germline loops: CDR1 MGHRA, CDR2 YSYEKL. J lost 3 bases, V lost 1 base, and 6 bases had no gene match. This CDR3 is built from 16 residues.